This TCR beta chain was captured in a study of blood T cell repertoires in COVID-19. Looked up from germline, CDR1 is LGHDT and CDR2 is YNNKEL (reference sequence). Trimming at V came to 3 bases and at J to 4 bases, leaving 17 bases not matched to a gene. The CDR3 has 18 amino acids. In the original workflow: Reference gene primer amplification gave nucleated cell count estimates. The table came from immunoSEQ multiplex PCR; TCRdb's copy has only in-frame clones and leaves some out. The V and J calls and clone size were taken over from that table, and D and trimming were inferred from the DNA. The data show 190,000 or so clones, roughly 90% seen once.

The rearrangement joins TRBV3-1 (or the pseudogene TRBV3-2) to TRBJ2-5; 7 positions match TRBD2. The sequenced sample was peripheral blood. The clonotype was recovered from a man aged 50 to 59 with acute or convalescent COVID-19. The CDR3 sequence is CASSHPGVAGHGGETQYF. The CDR3 nucleotides read TGTGCCAGCAGCCACCCCGGGGTAGCGGGCCATGGAGGAGAGACCCAGTACTTC.